This TCR beta chain was sequenced for a study of blood T cell repertoires in COVID-19. The wider study: The United States, Italy and Spain supplied acute and convalescent COVID-19 samples.

The germline gives CDR1 SGDLS, CDR2 YYNGEE. V shed 0 bases and J shed 2 bases, with 9 bases lying between them. The CDR3 has 14 residues. The table came from immunoSEQ multiplex PCR; TCRdb's copy has only in-frame clones and leaves some out. The sample has tens of thousands of clones; about 86% are singletons. The chain links TRBV9 to TRBJ2-7; perhaps TRBD2 as D (6 bases). Sequenced sample: peripheral blood. This sequence originates from a man over 45 in a cohort sampled during active COVID-19. The CDR3: CASSVGRGPYEQYF. The CDR3 coding sequence is TGTGCCAGCAGCGTAGGGCGGGGTCCCTACGAGCAGTACTTC.